A selection of T cell receptor beta chains follows, all from one sample in a study of technical replicates of blood from a handful of donors. Libraries were prepared by immunoSEQ multiplex PCR; TCRdb keeps only in-frame clonotypes and omits some of them. The table shows almost 65,000 clones, with around 88% occurring only once. The sequencing input was PBMCs. All receptors come from a human donor in good health. Some clones in this sample may be carry-over from other donors' samples. Each CDR3 is given with its conserved first and last residue. A D gene is named only where the DNA matches it firmly.

15 TRBJ2-5 - TRBV4-3 CASSQERRLQETQYF
18 TRBJ2-6 TRBD1 TRBV4-1 CASSQPGQGATGANVLTF
15 TRBJ1-1 - TRBV21-1 CASSRTGGMNTEAFF
14 TRBJ2-7 TRBD2 TRBV5-1 CASSSASGRGEQYF
13 TRBJ1-4 TRBD1 TRBV5-6 CASSDRSWEKLFF
15 TRBJ2-1 TRBD2 TRBV2 CASSAGGLAGHEQFF
14 TRBJ1-4 TRBD1 TRBV19 CASNFGTADEKLFF
13 TRBJ1-1 TRBD1 TRBV19 CASSQDRDTEAFF
14 TRBJ1-1 - TRBV4-1 CASSPLFGNTEAFF
18 TRBJ1-3 - TRBV5-6 CASSSWGTLILSGNTIYF
14 TRBJ1-1 - TRBV7-2 CASSFSQQGTEAFF
16 TRBJ2-1 TRBD1 TRBV5-1 CASSGTGDSSYNEQFF
12 TRBJ2-7 - TRBV7-9 CASSFSTGEQYF
17 TRBJ2-3 - TRBV9 CASSPRLWATTTDTQYF
13 TRBJ2-1 - TRBV5-1 CASKRDEYNEQFF
14 TRBJ1-1 - TRBV5-1 CASSNDRTESEAFF
16 TRBJ2-1 TRBD1 TRBV7-4 CASRLDRGQGGDEQFF